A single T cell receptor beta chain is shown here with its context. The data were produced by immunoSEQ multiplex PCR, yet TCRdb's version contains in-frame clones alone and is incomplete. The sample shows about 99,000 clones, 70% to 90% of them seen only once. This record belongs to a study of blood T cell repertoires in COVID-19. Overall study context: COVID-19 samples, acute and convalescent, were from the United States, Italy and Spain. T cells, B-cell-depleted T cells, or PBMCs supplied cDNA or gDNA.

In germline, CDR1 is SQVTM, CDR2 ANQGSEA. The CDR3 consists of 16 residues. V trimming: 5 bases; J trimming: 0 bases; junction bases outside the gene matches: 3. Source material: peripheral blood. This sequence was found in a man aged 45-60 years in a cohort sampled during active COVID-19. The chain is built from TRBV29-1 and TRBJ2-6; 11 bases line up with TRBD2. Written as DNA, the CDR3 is TGCAGCGTTAGGGGACTAGCGGACTCTGGGGCCAACGTCCTGACTTTC. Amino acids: CSVRGLADSGANVLTF.